Listed here is a single T cell receptor beta chain. Its antigen is undetermined. The data were obtained in a study of Ad26.COV2.S vaccination and SARS-CoV-2 variants. About the research overall: Trial arm assignment for the donor was COV1001 Ad26.COV2.S. Study-wide findings and caveats: Individuals receiving vaccine had higher spike-specific TCR breadth than placebo recipients did. Possible underestimation of total T cell responses by the TCR breadth and depth analyses was noted.

V was clipped by 0 bases and J by 7 bases, with 11 bases between them. Germline V gene sequence: CDR1 SGHRS, CDR2 YFSETQ. The CDR3 has 14 residues. This table comes from immunoSEQ multiplex PCR, and its TCRdb copy is limited to in-frame clones, with some not included. The sample includes approximately 300,000 clones, approximately 86% of them seen just once. Specified treatment: some 20 received Ad26.COV2.S at low or high dose, single or two shots; 5 received placebo; per-sample allocation not given. Collection of the samples took place on day 63 after the first injection of vaccine or placebo. This clonotype was obtained from a person between 18 and 65 years old who received the Ad26.COV2.S COVID-19 vaccine or a placebo. Sequenced material: peripheral blood, taken in a trial of Ad26.COV2.S vaccine versus placebo. The chain recombines TRBV5-1 with TRBJ2-1; D remains unclear. The CDR3 DNA is TGCGCCAGCAGCTTGGGGAGTCCCGCAAATGAGCAGTTCTTC. It yields the protein CASSLGSPANEQFF. The full variable domain, with the rest looked up from reference TRBV5-1 and TRBJ2-1, is KAGVTQTPRYLIKTRGQQVTLSCSPISGHRSVSWYQQTPGQGLQFLFEYFSETQRNKGNFPGRFSGRQFSNSRSEMNVSTLELGDSALYLCASSLGSPANEQFFGPGTRLTVL.